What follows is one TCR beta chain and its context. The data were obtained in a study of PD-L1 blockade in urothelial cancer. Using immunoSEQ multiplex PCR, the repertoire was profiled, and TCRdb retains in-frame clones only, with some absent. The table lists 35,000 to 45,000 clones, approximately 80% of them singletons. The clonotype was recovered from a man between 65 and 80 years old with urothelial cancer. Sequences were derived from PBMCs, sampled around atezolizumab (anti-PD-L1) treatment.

The CDR3 loop reads CASSRPTRTTGDTQYF. The CDR3 DNA follows: TGCGCCAGCAGCCGCCCGACTAGGACCACCGGAGATACGCAGTATTTT. The chain employs TRBV4-1 and TRBJ2-3; the D gene is possibly TRBD2 (6 bases). Germline-derived CDR1 and CDR2 are MGHRA and YSYEKL. The length of the CDR3 is 16 residues. V was cut by 4 bases and J by 5 bases, with 19 bases left in between.